Described below is a single T cell receptor (beta chain) sequence and its context. This sample stems from a study of blood T cell repertoires in COVID-19. Study overall: Both acute and convalescent COVID-19 samples were obtained from the United States, Italy and Spain. The cDNA or gDNA used as material had been derived from T cells, B-cell-depleted T cells, or PBMCs.

As originally analysed: Nucleated cell counts were estimated from reference gene primer amplification. Repertoires were generated with immunoSEQ multiplex PCR, while TCRdb's copy carries only in-frame clones and drops some. The V and J calls and clone size were taken over from that table, and D and trimming were inferred from the DNA. The table lists fewer than 120,000 clones, nearly 90% of them singletons, with more than 4.5% in the top ten. V lost 2 bases, J lost 7 bases, and 6 bases stayed unmatched. The CDR3 has 14 amino acids. Germline assignment: CDR1 GTSNPN and CDR2 SVGIG (reference sequence).

Sequencing was carried out using peripheral blood. The TCR sequence derives from a human donor in a cohort sampled during active COVID-19. The gene calls are TRBV30 and TRBJ1-4; 8 bases line up with TRBD1. In DNA form, the CDR3 reads TGTGCCTGGAGTCTCGGGACAGGCTCTGAAAAACTGTTTTTT. Protein sequence: CAWSLGTGSEKLFF.